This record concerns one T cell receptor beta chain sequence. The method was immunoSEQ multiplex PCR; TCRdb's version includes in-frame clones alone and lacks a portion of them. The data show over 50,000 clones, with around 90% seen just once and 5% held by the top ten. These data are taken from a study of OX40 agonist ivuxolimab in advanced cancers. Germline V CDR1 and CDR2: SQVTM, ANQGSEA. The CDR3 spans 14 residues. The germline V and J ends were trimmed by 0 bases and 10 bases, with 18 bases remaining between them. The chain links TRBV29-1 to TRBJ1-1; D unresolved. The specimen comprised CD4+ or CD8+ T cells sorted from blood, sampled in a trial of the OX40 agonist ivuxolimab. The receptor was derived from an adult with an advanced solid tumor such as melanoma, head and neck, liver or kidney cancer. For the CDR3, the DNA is TGCAGCGTTGAAGATCTAGCAGTCAGGCCTGGAGCTTTCTTT. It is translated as CSVEDLAVRPGAFF.